This T cell receptor beta chain emerged from a study of PD-L1 blockade in urothelial cancer. Study-wide background: A median of 1,402 T cells was obtained from tumor samples.

Generated by immunoSEQ multiplex PCR, the TCRdb table keeps only in-frame clones and is missing some. The sample records 35,000 or so clones, roughly a third being singletons. Findings of the study overall: Each patient yielded one FFPE tumor sample, not obtained immediately pretreatment.

Note on this clone: Its matching antigen is unknown.

This sequence originates from a man aged 55 to 70 with urothelial cancer. Sequencing was performed on tumor tissue, taken before atezolizumab (anti-PD-L1) treatment.

The CDR3 sequence is CASSSGQSSGNTIYF. CDR3 coding DNA: TGTGCCAGCTCATCAGGACAGTCCTCTGGAAACACCATATATTTT. The V call is TRBV18, the J call TRBJ1-3, with D possibly TRBD1 on 6 matching bases. The germline gives CDR1 KGHSH, CDR2 LQKENI. Trimming took 5 bases from V and 0 from J, leaving 11 bases between them. The CDR3 length is 15 residues.